The next 2 T cell receptor beta chains were all read from a single sample in a study of response to subunit inactivated influenza vaccine. One entry per CDR3 protein, called by TCRdb with MiXCR from the RT-PCR reads. The table records about 800,000 distinct CDR3 sequences, 21% of them present only once. The starting material was PBMCs from blood, obtained about 5 days after vaccination. The source of these receptors is a man in his forties or fifties who received an inactivated influenza vaccine.

This clonotype has only a few counts. The rearrangement uses TRBV20-1 and TRBJ2-1, with a tentative D call TRBD2 (6 bases). Germline CDR1 reads DFQATT; CDR2 reads SNEGSKA (reference sequence). Trimming shortened V by 4 bases and J by 3 bases, and 13 bases separated the two germline ends. The CDR3 is 14 amino acids. The CDR3 protein is CSAIGLSSYNEQFF. The DNA for the CDR3 is TGCAGTGCTATTGGACTAAGCAGCTACAATGAGCAGTTCTTC.

With regard to this clonotype: A junction boundary mismatches the germline segment, possibly from a read error. The chain uses TRBV9 and TRBJ2-7, with 7 bases that match TRBD2. This CDR3 is 15 amino acids long. Germline-derived CDR1 and CDR2 are SGDLS and YYNGEE. Here the CDR3 DNA reads TGTGTCAGCAGCGTAGAGGTGGGAGGGTCCTACGAGCAGTACTTC. This sequence encodes CVSSVEVGGSYEQYF. The full variable domain, with the rest looked up from reference TRBV9 and TRBJ2-7, is DSGVTQTPKHLITATGQRVTLRCSPRSGDLSVYWYQQSLDQGLQFLIQYYNGEERAKGNILERFSAQQFPDLHSELNLSSLELGDSALYFCVSSVEVGGSYEQYFGPGTRLTVT.